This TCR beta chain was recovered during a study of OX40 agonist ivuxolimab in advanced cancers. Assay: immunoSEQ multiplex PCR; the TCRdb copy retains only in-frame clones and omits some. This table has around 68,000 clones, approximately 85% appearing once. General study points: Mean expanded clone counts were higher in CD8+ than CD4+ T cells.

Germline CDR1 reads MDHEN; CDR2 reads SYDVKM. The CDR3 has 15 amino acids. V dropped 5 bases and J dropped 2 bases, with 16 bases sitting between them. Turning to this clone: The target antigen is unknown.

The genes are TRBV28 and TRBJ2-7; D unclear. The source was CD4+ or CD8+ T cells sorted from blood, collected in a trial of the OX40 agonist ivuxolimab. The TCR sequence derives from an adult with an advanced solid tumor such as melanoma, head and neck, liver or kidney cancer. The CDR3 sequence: CASSPIVSGTYEQYF. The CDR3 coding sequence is TGTGCCAGCAGTCCAATTGTTTCCGGCACCTACGAGCAGTACTTC.